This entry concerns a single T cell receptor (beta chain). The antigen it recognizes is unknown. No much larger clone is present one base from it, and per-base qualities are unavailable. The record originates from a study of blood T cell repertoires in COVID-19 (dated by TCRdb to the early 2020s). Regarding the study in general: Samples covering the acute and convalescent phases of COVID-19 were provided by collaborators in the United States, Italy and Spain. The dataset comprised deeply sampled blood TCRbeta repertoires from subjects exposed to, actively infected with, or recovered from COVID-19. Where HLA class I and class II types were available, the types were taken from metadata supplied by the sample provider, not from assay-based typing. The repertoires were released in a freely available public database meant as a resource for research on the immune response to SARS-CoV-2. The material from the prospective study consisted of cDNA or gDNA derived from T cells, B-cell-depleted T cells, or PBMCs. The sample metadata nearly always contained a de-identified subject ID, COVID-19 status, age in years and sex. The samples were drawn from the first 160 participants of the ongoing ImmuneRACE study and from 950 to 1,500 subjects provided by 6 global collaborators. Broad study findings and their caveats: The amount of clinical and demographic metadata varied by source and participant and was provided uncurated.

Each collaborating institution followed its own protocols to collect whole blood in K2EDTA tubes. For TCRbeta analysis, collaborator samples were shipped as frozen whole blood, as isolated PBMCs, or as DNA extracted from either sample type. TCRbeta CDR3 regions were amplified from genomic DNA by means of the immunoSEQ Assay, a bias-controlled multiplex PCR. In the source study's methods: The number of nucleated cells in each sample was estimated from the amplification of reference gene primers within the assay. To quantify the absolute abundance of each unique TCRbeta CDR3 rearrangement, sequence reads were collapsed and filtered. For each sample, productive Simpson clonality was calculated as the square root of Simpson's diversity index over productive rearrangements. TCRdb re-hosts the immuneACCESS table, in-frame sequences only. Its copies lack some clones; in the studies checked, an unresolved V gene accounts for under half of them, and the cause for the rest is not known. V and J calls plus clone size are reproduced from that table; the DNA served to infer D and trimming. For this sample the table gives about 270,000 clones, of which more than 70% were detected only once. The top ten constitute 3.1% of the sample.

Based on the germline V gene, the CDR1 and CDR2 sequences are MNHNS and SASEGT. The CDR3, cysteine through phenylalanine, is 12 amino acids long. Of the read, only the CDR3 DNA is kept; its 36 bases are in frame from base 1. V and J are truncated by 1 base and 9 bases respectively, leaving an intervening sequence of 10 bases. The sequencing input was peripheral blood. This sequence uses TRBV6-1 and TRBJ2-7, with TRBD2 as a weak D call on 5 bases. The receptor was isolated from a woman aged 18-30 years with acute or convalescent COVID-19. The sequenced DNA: TGTGCCAGCAGTGAAGGGTGGACTGGGCAGTACTTC. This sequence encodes CASSEGWTGQYF.